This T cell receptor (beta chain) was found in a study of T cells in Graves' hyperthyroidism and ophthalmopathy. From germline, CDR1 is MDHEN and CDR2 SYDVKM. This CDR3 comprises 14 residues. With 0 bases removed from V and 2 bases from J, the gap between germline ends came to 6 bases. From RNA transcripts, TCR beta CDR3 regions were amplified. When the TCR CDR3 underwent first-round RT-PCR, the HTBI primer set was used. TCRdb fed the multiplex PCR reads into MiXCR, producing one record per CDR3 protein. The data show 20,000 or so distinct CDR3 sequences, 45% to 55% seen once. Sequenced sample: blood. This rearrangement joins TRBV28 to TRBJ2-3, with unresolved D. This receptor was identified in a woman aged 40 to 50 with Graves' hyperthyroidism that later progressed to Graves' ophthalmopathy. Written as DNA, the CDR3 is TGTGCCAGCAGTTTATGGATAATCACAGATACGCAGTATTTT. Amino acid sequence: CASSLWIITDTQYF.